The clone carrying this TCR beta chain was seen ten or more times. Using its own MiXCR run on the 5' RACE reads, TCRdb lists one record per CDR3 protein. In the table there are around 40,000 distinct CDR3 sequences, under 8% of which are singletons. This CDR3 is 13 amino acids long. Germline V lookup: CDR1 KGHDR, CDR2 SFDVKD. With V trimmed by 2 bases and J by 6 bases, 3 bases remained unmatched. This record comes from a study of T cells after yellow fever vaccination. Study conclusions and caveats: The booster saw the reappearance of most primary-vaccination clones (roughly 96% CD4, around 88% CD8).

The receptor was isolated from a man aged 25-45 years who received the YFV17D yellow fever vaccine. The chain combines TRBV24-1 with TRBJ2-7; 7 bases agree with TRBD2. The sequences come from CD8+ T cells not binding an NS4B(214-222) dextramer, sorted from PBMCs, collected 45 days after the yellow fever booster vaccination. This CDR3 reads CATSDSREAEQYF. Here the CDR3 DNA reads TGTGCCACCAGTGATTCCCGGGAGGCCGAGCAGTACTTC.